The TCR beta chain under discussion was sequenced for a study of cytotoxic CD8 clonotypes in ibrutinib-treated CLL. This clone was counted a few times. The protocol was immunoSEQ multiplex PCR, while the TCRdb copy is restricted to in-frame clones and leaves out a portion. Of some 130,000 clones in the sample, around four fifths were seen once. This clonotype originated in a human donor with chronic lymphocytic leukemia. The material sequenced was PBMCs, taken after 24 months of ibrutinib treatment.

The CDR3, as DNA: TGTGCCAGCAGCTCAATAACCGGGAGTTGGAACACTGAAGCTTTCTTT. Amino acids: CASSSITGSWNTEAFF. This chain connects TRBV5-4 to TRBJ1-1; D call uncertain. Germline values: CDR1 SGHNT, CDR2 YYREEE (reference sequence). CDR3 length equals 16 residues. V dropped 3 bases and J dropped 1 base, with 16 bases sitting between them.